This T cell receptor beta chain stems from a study of PD-1 blockade in classical Hodgkin lymphoma. The V and J ends lost 5 bases and 3 bases, in that order; junction bases with no gene match: 17. The CDR3 loop spans 18 amino acids. CDR1 is SGHAT and CDR2 is FQNNGV in the germline V gene. Study-level results: Patients who initiated nivolumab within 1 year of ASCT were excluded. Baseline diversity was lower in partial responders and progressors than complete responders. As was reported, newly diagnosed patients showed lower baseline TCR diversity than healthy donors did. CD4+ TCR diversity, unlike CD8+, climbed significantly by C4D1.

Only a few counts were recorded for this clone. Antigen specificity is unknown. TCRdb's table, derived via immunoSEQ multiplex PCR, lists solely in-frame clones and lacks some. The sample holds around 10,000 clones, about 80% seen once. After autologous stem cell transplantation all patients relapsed, and prior brentuximab vedotin exposure differed between cohorts. The chain recombines TRBV11-2 with TRBJ1-1; TRBD1 agrees at 8 bases. The sequenced sample was peripheral blood mononuclear cells (PBMCs), obtained at baseline. This clonotype was obtained from a human donor with classical Hodgkin lymphoma. The CDR3 sequence: CASSPFAGQAWGDTEAFF. CDR3 sequence (DNA): TGTGCCAGCAGCCCCTTCGCGGGACAGGCATGGGGGGACACTGAAGCTTTCTTT.